A selection of T cell receptor beta chains follows, all from one sample in a study of post-analysis software for immune sequencing data. TCRdb analysed the PCR reads with MiXCR anew, one entry per CDR3 protein. The profile shows a few hundred thousand distinct CDR3 sequences, 30% to 45% of them singletons. Input material: blood. Source of these receptors: a girl aged 10 to 17 with multiple sclerosis. CDR3s include the opening cysteine and the closing phenylalanine or tryptophan. A D gene is named only where the DNA matches it firmly. Size is stated for part of the rows, as once, few or many counts, or as a class when the clone is expanded.

TRBV7-6	TRBJ2-3	.	.	CASSLASEDTQYF	TGTGCTAGCAGCTTAGCAAGCGAAGATACGCAGTATTTT
TRBV5-1	TRBJ1-6	many	TRBD1	CASSLAGTGYSPLHF	TGCGCCAGCAGCTTGGCCGGGACAGGGTATTCACCCCTCCACTTT
TRBV4-2	TRBJ2-1	many	TRBD2	CASSQDLAGVDEQFF	TGTGCCAGCAGCCAAGATCTAGCGGGGGTCGATGAGCAGTTCTTC
TRBV5-1	TRBJ2-5	many	.	CASSYDIRGRTRPRQETQYF	TGCGCCAGCAGCTACGACATTAGGGGCAGGACTCGCCCCCGACAAGAGACCCAGTACTTC
TRBV27	TRBJ1-5	.	TRBD1	CASSPLTGPPSPQHF	TGTGCCAGCAGTCCCCTGACAGGGCCCCCCTCGCCCCAGCATTTT
TRBV2	TRBJ2-5	few	.	CASSDPGAQYF	TGTGCCAGCAGTGACCCCGGGGCCCAGTACTTC
TRBV24-1	TRBJ2-5	.	.	CATSDPTGLETQYF	TGTGCCACCAGTGACCCAACAGGGTTGGAGACCCAGTACTTC
TRBV12-3/TRBV12-4	TRBJ1-4	few	.	CASSLRVAAEKLFF	TGTGCCAGCAGTTTACGGGTCGCGGCTGAAAAACTGTTTTTT
TRBV20-1	TRBJ2-1	many	TRBD2	CSAPTSGASNEQFF	TGCAGTGCTCCGACTAGCGGGGCGTCCAATGAGCAGTTCTTC
TRBV6-6	TRBJ1-1	.	.	CAGRSQGTNTEAFF	TGTGCCGGCAGGTCACAGGGAACGAACACTGAAGCTTTCTTT
TRBV5-1	TRBJ1-2	few	.	CASSLEQNYGYTF	TGCGCCAGCAGCTTGGAACAGAACTATGGCTACACCTTC
TRBV20-1	TRBJ2-3	.	.	CSARGVGTLGDTQYF	TGCAGTGCTAGAGGGGTGGGCACACTAGGGGATACGCAGTATTTT
TRBV5-1	TRBJ1-2	many	TRBD1	CASSSSGGDGYGYTF	TGCGCCAGCAGCTCCTCAGGGGGCGATGGCTATGGCTACACCTTC
TRBV4-1	TRBJ2-2	many	.	CASSPSITLATGELFF	TGCGCCAGCAGCCCCTCTATCACCCTAGCCACCGGGGAGCTGTTTTTT
TRBV30	TRBJ2-3	.	.	CAWGNTRTGVGDTQYF	TGTGCCTGGGGAAATACTAGAACGGGAGTAGGAGATACGCAGTATTTT
TRBV6-6	TRBJ2-4	many	.	CASSRQNIQYF	TGTGCCAGCAGTAGGCAGAACATTCAGTACTTC
TRBV29-1	TRBJ1-1	many	TRBD1	CSVDGTGRAFF	TGCAGCGTTGACGGGACAGGGAGAGCTTTCTTT
TRBV20-1	TRBJ2-1	.	TRBD2	CSARPAAGVSEQFF	TGCAGTGCTAGACCAGCGGCGGGGGTGAGTGAGCAGTTCTTC
TRBV10-3	TRBJ1-1	many	.	CAISENTEAFF	TGTGCCATCAGTGAAAACACTGAAGCTTTCTTT